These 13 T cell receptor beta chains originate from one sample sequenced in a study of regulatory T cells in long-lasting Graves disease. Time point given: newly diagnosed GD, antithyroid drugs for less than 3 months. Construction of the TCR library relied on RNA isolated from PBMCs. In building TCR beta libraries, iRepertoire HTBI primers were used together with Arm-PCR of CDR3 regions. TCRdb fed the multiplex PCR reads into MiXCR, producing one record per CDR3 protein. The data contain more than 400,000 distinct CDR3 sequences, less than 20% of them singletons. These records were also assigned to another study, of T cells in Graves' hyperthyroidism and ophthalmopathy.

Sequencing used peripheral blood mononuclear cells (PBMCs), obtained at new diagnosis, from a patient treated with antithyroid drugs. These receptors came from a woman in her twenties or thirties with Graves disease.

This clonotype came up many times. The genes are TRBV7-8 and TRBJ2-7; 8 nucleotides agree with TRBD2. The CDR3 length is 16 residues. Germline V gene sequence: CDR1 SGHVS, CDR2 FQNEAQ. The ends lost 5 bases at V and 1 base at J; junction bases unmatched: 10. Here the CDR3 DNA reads TGTGCCAGCAGCAACCACTGGAGCGGGAGTTCCTACGAGCAGTACTTC. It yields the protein CASSNHWSGSSYEQYF.

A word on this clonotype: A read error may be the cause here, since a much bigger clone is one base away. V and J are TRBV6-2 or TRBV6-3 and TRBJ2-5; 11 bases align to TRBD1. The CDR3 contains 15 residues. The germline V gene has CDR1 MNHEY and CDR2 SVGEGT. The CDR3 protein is CASSYSGGQGAIQCF. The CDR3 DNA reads TGTGCCAGCAGTTACTCGGGTGGACAGGGGGCGATCCAGTGCTTC.

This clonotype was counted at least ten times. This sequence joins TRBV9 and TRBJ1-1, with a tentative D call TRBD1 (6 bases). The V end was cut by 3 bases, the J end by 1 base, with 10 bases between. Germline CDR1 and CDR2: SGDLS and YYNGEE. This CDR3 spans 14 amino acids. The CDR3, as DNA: TGTGCCAGCAGCGCGAACAGGGAGAACACTGAAGCTTTCTTT. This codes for CASSANRENTEAFF.

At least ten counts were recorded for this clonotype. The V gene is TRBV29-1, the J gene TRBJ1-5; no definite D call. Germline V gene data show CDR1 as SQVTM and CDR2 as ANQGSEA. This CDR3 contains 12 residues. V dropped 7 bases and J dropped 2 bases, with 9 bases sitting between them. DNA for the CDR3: TGCAGCGCGGGATCGGGCAATCAGCCCCAGCATTTT. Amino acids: CSAGSGNQPQHF.

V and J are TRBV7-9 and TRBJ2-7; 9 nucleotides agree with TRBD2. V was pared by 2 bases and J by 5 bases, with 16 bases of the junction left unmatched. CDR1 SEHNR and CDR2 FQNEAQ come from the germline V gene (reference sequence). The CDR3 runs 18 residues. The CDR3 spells CASSLWTGTSSAGHEQYF. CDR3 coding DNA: TGTGCCAGCAGCTTATGGACCGGGACTAGCTCCGCGGGTCACGAGCAGTACTTC.

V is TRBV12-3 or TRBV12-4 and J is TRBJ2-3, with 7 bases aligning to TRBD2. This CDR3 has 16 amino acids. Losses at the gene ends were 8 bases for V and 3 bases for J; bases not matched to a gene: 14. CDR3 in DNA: TGTGCCAGCTGTCAAGGGACTACCCAAATGACAGATACGCAGTATTTT. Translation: CASCQGTTQMTDTQYF.

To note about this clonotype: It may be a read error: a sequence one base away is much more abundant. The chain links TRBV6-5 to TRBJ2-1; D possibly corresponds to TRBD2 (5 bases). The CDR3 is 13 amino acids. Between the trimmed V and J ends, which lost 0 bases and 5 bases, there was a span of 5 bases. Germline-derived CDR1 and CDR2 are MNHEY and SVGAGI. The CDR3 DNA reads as TGTGCCAGCAGTTACTCCGGGAACAATGAGCAGTTCTTC. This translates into CASSYSGNNEQFF.

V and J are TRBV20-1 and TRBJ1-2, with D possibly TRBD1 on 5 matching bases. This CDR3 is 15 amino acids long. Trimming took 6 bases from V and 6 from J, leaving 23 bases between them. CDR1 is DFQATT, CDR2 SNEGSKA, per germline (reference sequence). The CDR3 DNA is TGCAGTGCCCCGGGAGGCAGGGCCAAAAGGGATGGCTACACCTTC. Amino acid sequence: CSAPGGRAKRDGYTF.

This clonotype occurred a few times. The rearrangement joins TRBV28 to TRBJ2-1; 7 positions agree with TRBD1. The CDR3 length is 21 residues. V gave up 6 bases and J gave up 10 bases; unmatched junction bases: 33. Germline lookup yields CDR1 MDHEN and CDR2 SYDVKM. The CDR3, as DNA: TGTGCCAGCAGGGGGCAAGGGGGCTTCTCTCGGGGCCGAGGGGGTCTTCGGGAGCAGTTCTTC. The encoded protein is CASRGQGGFSRGRGGLREQFF.

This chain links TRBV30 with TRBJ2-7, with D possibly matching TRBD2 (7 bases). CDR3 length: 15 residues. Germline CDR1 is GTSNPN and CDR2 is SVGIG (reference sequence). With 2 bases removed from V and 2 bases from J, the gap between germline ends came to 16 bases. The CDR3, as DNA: TGTGCCTGGAGTCCCCAAGAGGGGGGGGCCTACGAGCAGTACTTC. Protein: CAWSPQEGGAYEQYF.

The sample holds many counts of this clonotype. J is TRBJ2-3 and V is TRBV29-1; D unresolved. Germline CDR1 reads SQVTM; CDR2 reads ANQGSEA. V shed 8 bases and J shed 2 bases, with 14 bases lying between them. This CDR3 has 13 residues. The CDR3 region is CSMRPSSTDTQYF. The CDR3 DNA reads TGCAGCATGAGGCCATCTTCCACAGATACGCAGTATTTT.

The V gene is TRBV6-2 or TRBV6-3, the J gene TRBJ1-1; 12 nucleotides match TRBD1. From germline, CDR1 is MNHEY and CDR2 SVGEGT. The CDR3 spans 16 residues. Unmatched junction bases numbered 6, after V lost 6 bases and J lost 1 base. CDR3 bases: TGTGCCAGCAGACCCGGGACAGGGGGCCCGAACACTGAAGCTTTCTTT. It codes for CASRPGTGGPNTEAFF.

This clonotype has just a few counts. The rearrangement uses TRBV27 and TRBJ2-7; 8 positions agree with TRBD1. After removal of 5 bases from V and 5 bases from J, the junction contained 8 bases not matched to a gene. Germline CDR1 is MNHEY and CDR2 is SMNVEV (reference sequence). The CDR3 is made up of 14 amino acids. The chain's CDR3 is CASSTWDRPDEQYF. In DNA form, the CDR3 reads TGTGCCAGCAGTACTTGGGACAGGCCGGACGAGCAGTACTTC.